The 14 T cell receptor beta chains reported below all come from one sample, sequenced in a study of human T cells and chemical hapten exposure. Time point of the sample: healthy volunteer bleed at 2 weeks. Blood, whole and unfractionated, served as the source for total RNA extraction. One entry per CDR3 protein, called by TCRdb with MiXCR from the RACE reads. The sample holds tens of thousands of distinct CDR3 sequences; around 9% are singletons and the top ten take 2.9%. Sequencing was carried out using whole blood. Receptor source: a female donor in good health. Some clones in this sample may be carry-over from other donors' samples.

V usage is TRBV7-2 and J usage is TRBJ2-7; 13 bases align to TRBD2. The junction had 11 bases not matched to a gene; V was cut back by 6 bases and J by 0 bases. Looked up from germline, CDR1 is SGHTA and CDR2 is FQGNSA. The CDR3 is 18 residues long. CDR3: CASRSGTSGNGGSYEQYF. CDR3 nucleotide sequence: TGTGCCAGCAGGTCCGGGACTAGCGGGAATGGAGGCTCCTACGAGCAGTACTTC.

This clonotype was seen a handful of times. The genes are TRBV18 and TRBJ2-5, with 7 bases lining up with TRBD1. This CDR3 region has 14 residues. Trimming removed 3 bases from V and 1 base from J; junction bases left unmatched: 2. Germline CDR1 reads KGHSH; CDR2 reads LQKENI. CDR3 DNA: TGTGCCAGCTCACCGACAGGGATCCAAGAGACCCAGTACTTC. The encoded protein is CASSPTGIQETQYF.

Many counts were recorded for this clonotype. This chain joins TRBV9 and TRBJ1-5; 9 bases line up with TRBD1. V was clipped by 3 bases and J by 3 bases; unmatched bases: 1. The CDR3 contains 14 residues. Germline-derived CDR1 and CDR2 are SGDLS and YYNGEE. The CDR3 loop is CASSGTGVNQPQHF. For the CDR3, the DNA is TGTGCCAGCAGCGGGACAGGGGTCAATCAGCCCCAGCATTTT.

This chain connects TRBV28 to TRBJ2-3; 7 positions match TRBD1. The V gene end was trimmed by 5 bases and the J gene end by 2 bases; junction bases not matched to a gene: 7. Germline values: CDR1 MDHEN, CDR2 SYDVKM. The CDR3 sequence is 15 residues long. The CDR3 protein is CASSPRDRPTDTQYF. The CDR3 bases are TGTGCCAGCAGTCCCCGGGACAGACCCACAGATACGCAGTATTTT. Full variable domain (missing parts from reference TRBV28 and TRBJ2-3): DVKVTQSSRYLVKRTGEKVFLECVQDMDHENMFWYRQDPGLGLRLIYFSYDVKMKEKGDIPEGYSVSREKKERFSLILESASTNQTSMYLCASSPRDRPTDTQYFGPGTRLTVL.

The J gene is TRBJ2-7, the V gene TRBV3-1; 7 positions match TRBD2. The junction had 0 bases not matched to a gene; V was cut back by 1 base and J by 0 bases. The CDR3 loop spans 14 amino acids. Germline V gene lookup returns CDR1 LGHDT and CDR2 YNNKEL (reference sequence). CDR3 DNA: TGTGCCAGCAGCCAAGGGGAGGGCTCCTACGAGCAGTACTTC. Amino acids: CASSQGEGSYEQYF.

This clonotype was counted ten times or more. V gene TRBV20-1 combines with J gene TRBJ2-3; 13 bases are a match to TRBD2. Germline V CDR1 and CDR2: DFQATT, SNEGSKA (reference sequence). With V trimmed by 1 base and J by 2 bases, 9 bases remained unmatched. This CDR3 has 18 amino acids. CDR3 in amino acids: CSARVLRLAGGDTDTQYF. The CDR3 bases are TGCAGTGCTAGAGTCTTAAGACTAGCGGGAGGTGACACAGATACGCAGTATTTT.

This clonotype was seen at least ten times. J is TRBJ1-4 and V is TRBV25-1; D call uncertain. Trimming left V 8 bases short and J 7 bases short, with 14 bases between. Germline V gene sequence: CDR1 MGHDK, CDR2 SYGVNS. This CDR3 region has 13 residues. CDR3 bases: TGTGCCAGCGGAGTAGGAGGTGGTGAAAAACTGTTTTTT. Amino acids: CASGVGGGEKLFF.

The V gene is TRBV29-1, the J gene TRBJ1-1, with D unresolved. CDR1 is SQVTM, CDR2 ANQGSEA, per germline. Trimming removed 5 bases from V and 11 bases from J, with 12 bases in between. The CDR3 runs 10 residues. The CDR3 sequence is CSVRHDKAFF. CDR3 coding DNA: TGCAGCGTTCGGCACGACAAGGCTTTCTTT.

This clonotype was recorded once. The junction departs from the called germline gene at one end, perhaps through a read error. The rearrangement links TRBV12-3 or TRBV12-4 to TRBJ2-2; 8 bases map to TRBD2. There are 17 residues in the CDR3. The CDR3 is CVSSSRGSGTETGELFF. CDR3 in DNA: TGTGTCAGCAGCTCAAGGGGTAGCGGGACTGAGACCGGGGAGCTGTTTTTT.

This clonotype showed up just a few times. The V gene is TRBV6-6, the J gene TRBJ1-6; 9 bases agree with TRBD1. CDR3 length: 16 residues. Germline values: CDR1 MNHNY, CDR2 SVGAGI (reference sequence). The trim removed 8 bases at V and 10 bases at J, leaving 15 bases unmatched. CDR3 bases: TGTGCCAGCCTATTAGGGGACAGGGATGTGAAATCACCCCTCCACTTT. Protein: CASLLGDRDVKSPLHF.

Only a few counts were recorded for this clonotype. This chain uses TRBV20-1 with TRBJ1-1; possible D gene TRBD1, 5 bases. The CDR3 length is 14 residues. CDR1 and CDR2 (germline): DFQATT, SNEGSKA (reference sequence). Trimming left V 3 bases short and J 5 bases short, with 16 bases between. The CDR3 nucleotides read TGCAGTGCTAGTTATCTCAGCGGGGGGACTGAAGCTTTCTTT. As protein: CSASYLSGGTEAFF.

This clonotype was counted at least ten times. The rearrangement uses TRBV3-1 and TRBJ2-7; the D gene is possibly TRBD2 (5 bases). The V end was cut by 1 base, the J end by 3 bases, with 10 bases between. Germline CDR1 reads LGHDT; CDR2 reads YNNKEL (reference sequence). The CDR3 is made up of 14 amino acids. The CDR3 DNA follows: TGTGCCAGCAGCCAAGGGTTAGCGATCTACGAGCAGTACTTC. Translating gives CASSQGLAIYEQYF.

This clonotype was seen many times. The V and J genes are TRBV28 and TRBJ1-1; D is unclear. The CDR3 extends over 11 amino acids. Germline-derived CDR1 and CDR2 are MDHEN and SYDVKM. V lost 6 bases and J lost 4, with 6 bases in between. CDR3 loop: CASRNPTEAFF. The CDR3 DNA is TGTGCCAGCAGGAACCCCACTGAAGCTTTCTTT.

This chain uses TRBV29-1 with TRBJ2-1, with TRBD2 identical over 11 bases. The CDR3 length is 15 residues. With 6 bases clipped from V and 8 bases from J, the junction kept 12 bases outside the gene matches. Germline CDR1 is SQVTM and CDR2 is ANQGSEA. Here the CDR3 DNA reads TGCAGCGTCGCCCAGACTAGCGGGATCAACGATGAGCAGTTCTTC. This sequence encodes CSVAQTSGINDEQFF.